The subject of this entry is one TCR beta chain. Profiling relied on immunoSEQ multiplex PCR, and the TCRdb table lists in-frame clones only, not all of them. This repertoire shows 100,000 to 150,000 clones, more than 60% found once; its top ten account for approximately 2.1%. The sample belongs to a study of blood T cell repertoires in COVID-19. The V and J ends lost 1 base and 3 bases, in that order; junction bases with no gene match: 13. Per germline, CDR1 MGHRA and CDR2 YSYEKL. This CDR3 has 20 residues. The receptor comes from a woman aged 70-85 years with acute or convalescent COVID-19. The J gene is TRBJ2-6, the V gene TRBV4-1; 9 bases line up with TRBD1. The sample comprised peripheral blood. CDR3 DNA: TGCGCCAGCAGCCAAGGATGGCAACAGGGGGCGTCTTTTGGGGCCAACGTCCTGACTTTC. Translating it yields CASSQGWQQGASFGANVLTF.